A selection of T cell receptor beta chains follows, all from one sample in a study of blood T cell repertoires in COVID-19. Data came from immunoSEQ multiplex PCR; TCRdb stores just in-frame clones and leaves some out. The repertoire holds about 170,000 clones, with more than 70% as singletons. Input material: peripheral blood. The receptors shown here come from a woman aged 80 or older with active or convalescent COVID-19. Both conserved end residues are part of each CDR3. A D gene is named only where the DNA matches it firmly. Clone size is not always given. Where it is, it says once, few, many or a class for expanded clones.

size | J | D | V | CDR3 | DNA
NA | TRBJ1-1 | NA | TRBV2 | CASSGFGRVGLMAFF | TGTGCCAGCAGTGGTTTCGGCAGGGTGGGGCTAATGGCTTTCTTT
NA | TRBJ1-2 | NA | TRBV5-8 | CASSTTTPGYTF | TGTGCCAGCAGCACAACGACACCAGGCTACACCTTC
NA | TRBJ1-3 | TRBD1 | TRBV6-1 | CASSDRQGRAGNTIYF | TGTGCCAGCAGTGACCGACAGGGACGGGCTGGAAACACCATATATTTT
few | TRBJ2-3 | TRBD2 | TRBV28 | CAITSGSVDTQYF | TGTGCCATAACTAGCGGGAGTGTAGATACGCAGTATTTT
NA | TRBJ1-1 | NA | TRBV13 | CASSTRVRGRAFF | TGTGCCAGCAGCACAAGGGTCCGGGGTCGGGCTTTCTTT
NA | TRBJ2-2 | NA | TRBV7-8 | CASSLAGGPVGTGELFF | TGTGCCAGCAGCTTAGCGGGGGGGCCCGTGGGTACCGGGGAGCTGTTTTTT
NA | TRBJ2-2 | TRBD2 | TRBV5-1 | CASSLGLAKRPGELFF | TGCGCCAGCAGCTTAGGACTAGCGAAACGACCCGGGGAGCTGTTTTTT
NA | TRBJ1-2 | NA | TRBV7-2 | CASSLGRVYGYTF | TGTGCCAGCAGCTTGGGCAGAGTCTATGGCTACACCTTC
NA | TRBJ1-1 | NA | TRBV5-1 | CASSFAPADTEAFF | TGCGCCAGCAGCTTCGCCCCCGCGGACACTGAAGCTTTCTTT
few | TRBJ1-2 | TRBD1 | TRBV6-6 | CASREGDRTYYGYTF | TGTGCCAGCAGAGAGGGGGACAGGACCTACTATGGCTACACCTTC
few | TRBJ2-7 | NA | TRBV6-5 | CAVEPGYSYEQYF | TGTGCCGTTGAACCAGGATACTCCTACGAGCAGTACTTC
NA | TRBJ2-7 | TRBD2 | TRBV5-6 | CASSYSALAGVSYEQYF | TGTGCCAGCAGCTACTCGGCTCTAGCGGGAGTCTCCTACGAGCAGTACTTC
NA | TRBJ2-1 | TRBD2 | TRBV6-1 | CASSGQAGGTYNEQFF | TGTGCCAGCAGTGGCCAAGCGGGAGGAACCTACAATGAGCAGTTCTTC
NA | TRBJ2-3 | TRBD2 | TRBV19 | CASTMGLESTDTQYF | TGTGCCAGTACCATGGGACTAGAGAGCACAGATACGCAGTATTTT
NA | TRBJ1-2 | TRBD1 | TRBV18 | CASSPRQGADGYTF | TGTGCCAGCTCACCTCGACAGGGGGCAGATGGCTACACCTTC
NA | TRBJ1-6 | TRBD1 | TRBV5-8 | CASSLVFGTGNSPLHF | TGTGCCAGCAGCTTGGTTTTCGGGACAGGAAATTCACCCCTCCACTTT
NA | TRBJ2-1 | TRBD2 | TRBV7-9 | CASSHLGGRHSYNEQFF | TGTGCCAGCAGCCACCTTGGCGGGAGGCATTCCTACAATGAGCAGTTCTTC
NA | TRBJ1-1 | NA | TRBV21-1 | CASPGQLGTEAFF | TGTGCCAGCCCGGGACAATTGGGCACTGAAGCTTTCTTT
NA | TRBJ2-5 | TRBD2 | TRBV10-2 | CASQAGTSGKETQYF | TGCGCCAGCCAAGCCGGGACTAGCGGTAAAGAGACCCAGTACTTC
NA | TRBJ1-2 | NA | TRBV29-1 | CSVEDRRANYGYTF | TGCAGCGTTGAAGATCGCAGGGCCAACTATGGCTACACCTTC
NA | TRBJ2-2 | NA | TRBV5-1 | CASSLQVLNTGELFF | TGCGCCAGCAGCTTACAAGTCCTGAACACCGGGGAGCTGTTTTTT
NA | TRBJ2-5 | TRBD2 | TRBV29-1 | CSVQRTSGGEETQYF | TGCAGCGTTCAGAGGACTAGCGGGGGGGAGGAGACCCAGTACTTC
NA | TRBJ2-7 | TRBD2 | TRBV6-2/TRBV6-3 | CASSRRPARTGLAFYEQYF | TGTGCCAGCAGCCGGCGCCCTGCCAGGACGGGACTAGCGTTTTACGAGCAGTACTTC
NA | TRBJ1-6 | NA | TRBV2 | CASSASGSLTLHF | TGTGCCAGCAGTGCCTCGGGTTCCCTCACCCTCCACTTT
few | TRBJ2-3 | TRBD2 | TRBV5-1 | CASSSSSGITDTQYF | TGCGCCAGCAGCAGCTCTAGCGGGATCACAGATACGCAGTATTTT
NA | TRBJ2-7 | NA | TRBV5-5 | CASSLVGERTYEQYF | TGTGCCAGCAGCCTCGTCGGGGAAAGGACCTACGAGCAGTACTTC
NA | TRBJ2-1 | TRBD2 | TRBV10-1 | CASSPRTVLAGLESDEQFF | TGCGCCAGCAGTCCAAGGACCGTATTAGCGGGACTGGAAAGCGATGAGCAGTTCTTC
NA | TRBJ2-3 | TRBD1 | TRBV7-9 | CASRGTGQGAADTQYF | TGTGCCAGCAGGGGAACGGGACAGGGGGCTGCAGATACGCAGTATTTT
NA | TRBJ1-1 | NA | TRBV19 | CAISEGRNTEAFF | TGTGCCATCTCGGAGGGGAGGAACACTGAAGCTTTCTTT
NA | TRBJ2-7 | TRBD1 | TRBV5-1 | CASSPGDSPYEQYF | TGCGCCAGCAGCCCAGGGGACAGCCCCTACGAGCAGTACTTC
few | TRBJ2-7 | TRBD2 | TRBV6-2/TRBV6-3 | CASSYGGRAYEQYF | TGTGCCAGCAGTTACGGCGGGAGGGCCTACGAGCAGTACTTC
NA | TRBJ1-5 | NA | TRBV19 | CASSIQGGLQPQHF | TGTGCCAGTAGTATTCAGGGAGGGCTTCAGCCCCAGCATTTT
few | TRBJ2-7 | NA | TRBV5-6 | CASILFGGRGYEQYF | TGTGCCAGTATCCTGTTTGGCGGACGGGGCTACGAGCAGTACTTC
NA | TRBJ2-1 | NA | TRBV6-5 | CASSWGRGSYNEQFF | TGTGCCAGTAGTTGGGGAAGGGGTTCCTACAATGAGCAGTTCTTC
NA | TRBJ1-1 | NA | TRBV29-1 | CSAQAQGFTEAFF | TGCAGCGCGCAAGCACAGGGTTTCACTGAAGCTTTCTTT
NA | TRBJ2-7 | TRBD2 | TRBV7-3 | CASSAMPSGREQGEQYF | TGTGCCAGCAGCGCTATGCCTAGCGGGAGGGAACAAGGGGAGCAGTACTTC
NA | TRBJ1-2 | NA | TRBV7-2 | CASSLDGINYGYTF | TGTGCCAGCAGCTTGGACGGGATTAACTATGGCTACACCTTC
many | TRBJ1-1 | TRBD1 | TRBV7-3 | CASSLQGALNTEAFF | TGTGCCAGCAGCTTACAGGGGGCCCTGAACACTGAAGCTTTCTTT
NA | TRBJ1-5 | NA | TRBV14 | CASIESCLNQPQHF | TGTGCCAGCATCGAGTCTTGCCTCAATCAGCCCCAGCATTTT
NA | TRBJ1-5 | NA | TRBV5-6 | CARSLGGDVSNQPQHF | TGTGCCCGCAGCTTGGGGGGGGACGTCAGCAATCAGCCCCAGCATTTT
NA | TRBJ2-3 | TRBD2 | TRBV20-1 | CSASGLAGPPDTQYF | TGCAGTGCTAGTGGGCTAGCGGGCCCCCCAGATACGCAGTATTTT
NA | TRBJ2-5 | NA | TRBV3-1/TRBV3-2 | CASSQVYGGQETQYF | TGTGCCAGCAGCCAAGTTTACGGAGGACAAGAGACCCAGTACTTC
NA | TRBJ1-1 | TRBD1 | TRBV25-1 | CASRGDRGTTEAFF | TGTGCCAGCAGAGGGGACAGGGGAACCACTGAAGCTTTCTTT
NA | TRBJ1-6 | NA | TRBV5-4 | CASSSGPGTGNSPLHF | TGTGCCAGCAGCTCGGGTCCCGGAACAGGAAATTCACCCCTCCACTTT
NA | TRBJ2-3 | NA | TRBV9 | CASTPTGSPETQYF | TGTGCCAGCACGCCGACAGGCAGCCCGGAGACGCAGTATTTT
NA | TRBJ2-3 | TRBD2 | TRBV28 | CASSSGTSGEADTQYF | TGTGCCAGCAGTTCCGGGACTAGCGGGGAGGCAGATACGCAGTATTTT
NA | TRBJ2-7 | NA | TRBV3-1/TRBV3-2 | CASSQGIRGSYEQYF | TGTGCCAGCAGCCAAGGGATTCGGGGCTCCTACGAGCAGTACTTC
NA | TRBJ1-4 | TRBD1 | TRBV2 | CASTRQGTNEKLFF | TGTGCCAGCACCCGACAGGGTACTAATGAAAAACTGTTTTTT
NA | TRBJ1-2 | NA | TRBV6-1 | CASSDVRGSGYTF | TGTGCCAGCAGTGACGTCAGGGGATCTGGCTACACCTTC
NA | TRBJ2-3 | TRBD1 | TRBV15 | CATGWDRVTDTQYF | TGTGCCACCGGATGGGACAGGGTAACAGATACGCAGTATTTT
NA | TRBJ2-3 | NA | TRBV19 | CASSLYRVGTDTQYF | TGTGCCAGTAGTCTATACAGGGTGGGGACAGATACGCAGTATTTT
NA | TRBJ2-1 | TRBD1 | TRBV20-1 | CSASRGTGGDSSYNEQFF | TGCAGTGCTAGTCGGGGGACAGGGGGGGATAGCTCCTACAATGAGCAGTTCTTC
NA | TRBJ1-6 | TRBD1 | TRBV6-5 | CASSQLDRGRSPLHF | TGTGCCAGCAGCCAATTAGACAGGGGGCGATCACCCCTCCACTTT
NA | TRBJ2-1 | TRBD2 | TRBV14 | CASSNGLAGDEQFF | TGTGCCAGCAGCAACGGACTAGCTGGGGACGAGCAGTTCTTC